One sample yielded the 9 T cell receptor beta chains listed below, sequenced in a study of metastatic and nonmetastatic thyroid tumors. TCRdb re-called the PCR reads with MiXCR. The top ten clones hold around two fifths of a sample with 25,000 to 40,000 clones, roughly 6.8% of them seen once. Thyroid surgery was performed in patients who had received no treatment beforehand. The sequencing input was blood. These receptors were collected from a female donor with papillary thyroid cancer or a benign thyroid nodule (not recorded which). Some clones in this sample may be carry-over from other donors' samples.

This clone was observed many times. CDR3 region: CSVPSPEKLFF. The DNA for the CDR3 is TGCAGTGTTCCCAGCCCTGAAAAACTGTTTTTT. This sequence joins TRBV20-1 and TRBJ1-4; D is unresolved. With 7 bases removed from V and 7 bases from J, the gap between germline ends came to 10 bases. Germline loops: CDR1 DFQATT, CDR2 SNEGSKA (reference sequence). The CDR3 totals 11 residues.

This clone occurred many times. V and J are TRBV11-1 and TRBJ2-3; D possibly uses TRBD1 or TRBD2 (5 bases each). The germline V and J ends were trimmed by 3 bases and 2 bases, with 9 bases remaining between them. Germline CDR1 and CDR2: SGHAT and FQDESV (reference sequence). The CDR3 runs to 14 residues. The CDR3 DNA reads TGTGCCAGCAGCTTTTTGGGGACCACAGATACGCAGTATTTT. Its translation is CASSFLGTTDTQYF.

V usage is TRBV5-6 and J usage is TRBJ2-4; 7 nucleotides agree with TRBD1. The junction had 6 bases not matched to a gene; V was cut back by 4 bases and J by 5 bases. CDR1 and CDR2 from the germline V gene are SGHDT and YYEEEE. The length of the CDR3 is 14 residues. The CDR3 bases are TGTGCCAGCAGCCGTTGGACAGGCCAAAACATTCAGTACTTC. It specifies CASSRWTGQNIQYF.

This clone appeared many times. The V call is TRBV30, the J call TRBJ2-7, with D unclear. V gave up 4 bases and J gave up 3 bases, with 16 bases separating them. There are 14 residues in the CDR3. Germline V gives CDR1 GTSNPN, CDR2 SVGIG (reference sequence). CDR3 residues: CAWNSGRFRYEQYF. The CDR3 DNA sequence: TGTGCCTGGAACTCCGGACGGTTTCGCTACGAGCAGTACTTC.

This clone has at least ten counts. The chain has TRBV7-3 and TRBJ2-3; D possibly uses TRBD1 or TRBD2 (5 bases each). V was pared by 2 bases and J by 5 bases, with 8 bases between. Germline values: CDR1 SGHTA, CDR2 FQGTGA. CDR3 length: 13 residues. CDR3: CASSLRDRDTQYF. The CDR3 region has the DNA TGTGCCAGCAGCTTACGGGACCGAGATACGCAGTATTTT.

Ten or more counts support this clone. The chain couples TRBV7-2 to TRBJ2-7; D remains ambiguous. Germline lookup yields CDR1 SGHTA and CDR2 FQGNSA. Trimming stripped 5 bases from V and 7 bases from J, with 15 bases between. This CDR3 contains 13 residues. The CDR3 spells CASSLDLLGEQYF. CDR3 sequence (DNA): TGTGCCAGCAGCCTGGACCTATTGGGAGAGCAGTACTTC.

This clone was seen repeatedly, ten times or more. The V and J genes are TRBV4-3 and TRBJ2-2, with D possibly being TRBD1 or TRBD2 (5 bases each). The CDR3 extends over 14 amino acids. Germline loops: CDR1 LGHNA, CDR2 YSLEER. Trimming removed 4 bases at V and 5 bases at J, with 11 bases between. This CDR3 is CASSRGGGTGELFF. CDR3 DNA sequence: TGCGCCAGCAGCCGGGGTGGGGGAACCGGGGAGCTGTTTTTT.

This clone occurred many times. This chain uses TRBV7-8 with TRBJ2-7; TRBD1 might be the D (6 bases). V shed 4 bases and J shed 1 base, with 11 bases lying between them. The length of the CDR3 is 14 residues. CDR1 is SGHVS and CDR2 is FQNEAQ in the germline V gene. CDR3 amino acids: CASSSLQGSYEQYF. CDR3 in DNA: TGTGCCAGCAGCTCGTTACAGGGATCCTACGAGCAGTACTTC.

This clone showed up many times. CDR3 sequence: CASSPSLGDEKLFF. The CDR3 coding sequence is TGTGCCAGCAGTCCAAGTTTGGGGGATGAAAAACTGTTTTTT. The rearrangement uses TRBV12-3 or TRBV12-4 and TRBJ1-4; TRBD1 might be the D (5 bases). Trimming stripped 5 bases from V and 6 bases from J, with 13 bases between. This CDR3 spans 14 amino acids.